These T cell receptor beta chains were read from a single sample in a study of Graves' ophthalmopathy and Graves' hyperthyroidism. TCRdb reprocessed the multiplex PCR reads with MiXCR, giving one entry per CDR3 protein. The data show 360,000 or so distinct CDR3 sequences, 15% to 20% seen once. The sample consisted of peripheral blood. The receptors derive from a woman in her late teens or twenties with Graves' ophthalmopathy. The CDR3 runs from the conserved cysteine through the conserved F or W. The order of the fields is D gene, J gene, clone size, V gene, CDR3 DNA, CDR3 protein. The D gene is left open where the match is weak. Size values are once, few and many counts, or a class for expanded clones, and some rows have none.

d_call: TRBD1
j_call: TRBJ2-5
clone_size: .
v_call: TRBV28
cdr3_nt: TGTGCCAGCAGACTAGGGGGCGTGGAGACCCAGTACTTC
cdr3_aa: CASRLGGVETQYF

d_call: TRBD1
j_call: TRBJ2-5
clone_size: many
v_call: TRBV2
cdr3_nt: TGTGCCAGCAGCCAACGACTCCGGGACAGGGGGTCCGAGACCCAGTACTTC
cdr3_aa: CASSQRLRDRGSETQYF

d_call: TRBD1
j_call: TRBJ1-2
clone_size: .
v_call: TRBV6-5
cdr3_nt: TGTGCCAGCAGTTACAACCCGGGACAGGTCTATGGCTACACCTTC
cdr3_aa: CASSYNPGQVYGYTF

d_call: TRBD1
j_call: TRBJ1-1
clone_size: many
v_call: TRBV20-1
cdr3_nt: TGCAGTGCTAGGGGGACAGGGATGGGAGCTTTCTTT
cdr3_aa: CSARGTGMGAFF

d_call: .
j_call: TRBJ2-7
clone_size: many
v_call: TRBV28
cdr3_nt: TGTGCCAGCAGGGGTGGGGGAGGAAGCTACGAGCAGTACTTC
cdr3_aa: CASRGGGGSYEQYF

d_call: .
j_call: TRBJ2-4
clone_size: many
v_call: TRBV11-2
cdr3_nt: TGTGCCAGCAGTACAGGGTGGCAAGCCAAAAACATTCAGTACTTC
cdr3_aa: CASSTGWQAKNIQYF

d_call: .
j_call: TRBJ1-5
clone_size: many
v_call: TRBV3-1
cdr3_nt: TGTGCCAGCAGCCAAGATCGAAATGGGGCCCAGCATTTT
cdr3_aa: CASSQDRNGAQHF

d_call: .
j_call: TRBJ1-3
clone_size: many
v_call: TRBV7-8
cdr3_nt: TGTGCCAGCAGCTTAGCGCAGGGTAGGGACGGAAACACCATATATTTT
cdr3_aa: CASSLAQGRDGNTIYF

d_call: .
j_call: TRBJ2-7
clone_size: many
v_call: TRBV10-3
cdr3_nt: TGTGCCATCAGTGAGTCCGGGAACTACGAGCAGTACTTC
cdr3_aa: CAISESGNYEQYF

d_call: .
j_call: TRBJ1-5
clone_size: many
v_call: TRBV6-1
cdr3_nt: TGTGCCAGCAGTGAATGGTTAATGGGCAGGGCGTCGTTTAACAATCAGCCCCAGCATTTT
cdr3_aa: CASSEWLMGRASFNNQPQHF

d_call: TRBD1
j_call: TRBJ2-7
clone_size: .
v_call: TRBV6-5
cdr3_nt: TGTGCCAGCAGTTGGGACAGTCGAACCTACGAGCAGTACTTC
cdr3_aa: CASSWDSRTYEQYF

d_call: .
j_call: TRBJ1-1
clone_size: many
v_call: TRBV7-2
cdr3_nt: TGTGCCAGCAGCCCCCAGGCGCATGAAGCTTTCTTT
cdr3_aa: CASSPQAHEAFF

d_call: TRBD2
j_call: TRBJ2-2
clone_size: few
v_call: TRBV4-2
cdr3_nt: TGTGCCAGCAGCCGATCATCACTAGCGGGAGGGCTAAACCCCGGGGAGCTGTTTTTT
cdr3_aa: CASSRSSLAGGLNPGELFF

d_call: .
j_call: TRBJ1-2
clone_size: many
v_call: TRBV6-1
cdr3_nt: TGTGCCAGCAGCTCCTTACAGGGTAGCTATGGCTACACCTTC
cdr3_aa: CASSSLQGSYGYTF

d_call: .
j_call: TRBJ1-3
clone_size: few
v_call: TRBV4-2
cdr3_nt: TGTGCCAGCAGCCCTCTTAACCGGGCTGGAAACACCATATATTTT
cdr3_aa: CASSPLNRAGNTIYF

d_call: TRBD2
j_call: TRBJ2-2
clone_size: .
v_call: TRBV27
cdr3_nt: TGTGCCAGCAGTCGGAGGCTAGCGGGGGGGCAATCCGGGGAGCTGTTTTTT
cdr3_aa: CASSRRLAGGQSGELFF

d_call: .
j_call: TRBJ2-2
clone_size: few
v_call: TRBV4-3
cdr3_nt: TGCGCCAGCAGCCCGTACAAAGCCGGGGAGCTGTTTTTT
cdr3_aa: CASSPYKAGELFF

d_call: .
j_call: TRBJ2-5
clone_size: .
v_call: TRBV7-2
cdr3_nt: TGTGCCAGCAGCTTAGAAGGGTCTCGAGAGACCCAGTACTTC
cdr3_aa: CASSLEGSRETQYF

d_call: TRBD1
j_call: TRBJ2-2
clone_size: many
v_call: TRBV6-1
cdr3_nt: TGTGCCAGCATCCCGGCGAGGGGACAGGGGAACACCGGGGAGCTGTTTTTT
cdr3_aa: CASIPARGQGNTGELFF

d_call: TRBD2
j_call: TRBJ2-4
clone_size: few
v_call: TRBV6-2/TRBV6-3
cdr3_nt: TGTGCCAGCAGTTACGGTGGACTAGCGGGAAGGTACTTC
cdr3_aa: CASSYGGLAGRYF

d_call: TRBD2
j_call: TRBJ2-7
clone_size: many
v_call: TRBV4-2
cdr3_nt: TGTGCCAGCAGCCAAGATCAGGTAGCGGGGGTTGCCTCCTACGAGCAGTACTTC
cdr3_aa: CASSQDQVAGVASYEQYF

d_call: .
j_call: TRBJ2-7
clone_size: .
v_call: TRBV29-1
cdr3_nt: TGCAGCGTTGAAGACCATACCTACGAGCAGTACTTC
cdr3_aa: CSVEDHTYEQYF

d_call: .
j_call: TRBJ1-3
clone_size: .
v_call: TRBV6-1
cdr3_nt: TGTGCCAGCAGTGAAGTGGACTGGGGGGGCTCCAGACTTTTT
cdr3_aa: CASSEVDWGGSRLF

d_call: .
j_call: TRBJ2-5
clone_size: many
v_call: TRBV5-6
cdr3_nt: TGTGCCAGCAGCTTTACACACAGCCAAGAGACCCAGTACTTC
cdr3_aa: CASSFTHSQETQYF

d_call: .
j_call: TRBJ1-5
clone_size: many
v_call: TRBV3-1
cdr3_nt: TGTGCCAGCGCTCCCGAGGCAGGGGTTAATCAGCCCCAGCATTTT
cdr3_aa: CASAPEAGVNQPQHF

d_call: .
j_call: TRBJ1-3
clone_size: many
v_call: TRBV30
cdr3_nt: TGTGCCTGGAGTGACGGATCATCTGGAAACACCATATATTTT
cdr3_aa: CAWSDGSSGNTIYF

d_call: TRBD1
j_call: TRBJ1-2
clone_size: many
v_call: TRBV19
cdr3_nt: TGTGCCAGTAGTATAAATATCGGAACAGGGGGATATGGCTACACCTTC
cdr3_aa: CASSINIGTGGYGYTF

d_call: .
j_call: TRBJ2-7
clone_size: many
v_call: TRBV19
cdr3_nt: TGTGCCAGTAGTATGACAGGCGGGTCCTACGAGCAGTACTTC
cdr3_aa: CASSMTGGSYEQYF

d_call: .
j_call: TRBJ2-5
clone_size: once
v_call: TRBV30
cdr3_nt: TGTGCCTGGCGCAAACGGGTGTGGGAGACCCAGTACTTC
cdr3_aa: CAWRKRVWETQYF

d_call: .
j_call: TRBJ2-7
clone_size: many
v_call: TRBV28
cdr3_nt: TGTGCCAGCAGGCCGGTTTATTCCTACGAGCAGTACTTC
cdr3_aa: CASRPVYSYEQYF

d_call: .
j_call: TRBJ2-6
clone_size: many
v_call: TRBV12-3/TRBV12-4
cdr3_nt: TGTGCCAGCAGTTTAGGGGGTTTCAGCTCTGGGGCCAACGTCCTGACTTTC
cdr3_aa: CASSLGGFSSGANVLTF

d_call: .
j_call: TRBJ2-7
clone_size: many
v_call: TRBV12-3/TRBV12-4
cdr3_nt: TGTGCCAGCAGTTTGGGGCAGGGTGCCCCCTACGAGCAGTACTTC
cdr3_aa: CASSLGQGAPYEQYF

d_call: TRBD1
j_call: TRBJ1-2
clone_size: .
v_call: TRBV11-2
cdr3_nt: TGTGCCAGCAGCCACATCGGACAGGGGAGATTCGGCTACACCTTC
cdr3_aa: CASSHIGQGRFGYTF

d_call: .
j_call: TRBJ2-7
clone_size: .
v_call: TRBV12-3/TRBV12-4
cdr3_nt: TGTGCCAGCAGTACCCGGACCCTGTACGAGCAGTACTTC
cdr3_aa: CASSTRTLYEQYF

d_call: .
j_call: TRBJ2-7
clone_size: many
v_call: TRBV27
cdr3_nt: TGTGCCAGCAGTTTAGAGGGTTTAGAGGACGAGCAGTACTTC
cdr3_aa: CASSLEGLEDEQYF

d_call: TRBD1
j_call: TRBJ2-7
clone_size: many
v_call: TRBV4-3
cdr3_nt: TGCGCCAGCAGCGTGGACAGGGGGCTTCCCTACGAGCAGTACTTC
cdr3_aa: CASSVDRGLPYEQYF

d_call: .
j_call: TRBJ1-2
clone_size: .
v_call: TRBV28
cdr3_nt: TGTGCCAGCACCCTGGGAGACGTGGGCTATGGCTACACCTTC
cdr3_aa: CASTLGDVGYGYTF

d_call: TRBD1
j_call: TRBJ2-5
clone_size: many
v_call: TRBV7-9
cdr3_nt: TGTGCCAGCAGCCAGACAGGGGGCTTTGGAGAGACCCAGTACTTC
cdr3_aa: CASSQTGGFGETQYF